What follows are 10 T cell receptor beta chains derived from one specimen sequenced in a study of T cell repertoires in cytomegalovirus infection. From the reads, TCRdb called clonotypes with MiXCR, one entry per CDR3 protein. Of 150,000 to 200,000 distinct CDR3 sequences listed, roughly a fifth are singletons. The sample comprised PBMCs. Receptors originate from a human donor in good health (CMV status not recorded). Some clones in this sample may be carry-over from other donors' samples.

Concerning this clonotype: The junction does not match germline at one end; this may be a read error. CDR3 nucleotide sequence: TGTGCCATCAGCTTAGGTGGGAACCCTTTCGAGCAGTACTTC. Protein product: CAISLGGNPFEQYF. This sequence joins TRBV7-9 and TRBJ2-7; D gene unclear. The CDR3 has 14 amino acids. Germline values: CDR1 SEHNR, CDR2 FQNEAQ (reference sequence). Together with reference TRBV7-9 and TRBJ2-7, the CDR3 gives the full variable domain: DTGVSQNPRHKITKRGQNVTFRCDPISEHNRLYWYRQTLGQGPEFLTYFQNEAQLEKSRLLSDRFSAERPKGSFSTLEIQRTEQGDSAMYLCAISLGGNPFEQYFGPGTRLTVT.

This clonotype occurred many times. This chain uses TRBV10-3 with TRBJ1-5, with 8 bases that match TRBD1. V gave up 2 bases and J gave up 7 bases; unmatched junction bases: 7. Looked up from germline, CDR1 is ENHRY and CDR2 is SYGVKD. This CDR3 is 15 amino acids long. The chain's CDR3 is CAISERSGGSQPQHF. The CDR3 coding sequence is TGTGCCATCAGTGAGAGGTCAGGGGGCAGCCAGCCCCAGCATTTT.

The chain employs TRBV5-6 and TRBJ2-1; 7 bases align to TRBD2. The V gene end was trimmed by 2 bases and the J gene end by 3 bases; junction bases not matched to a gene: 2. Germline V lookup: CDR1 SGHDT, CDR2 YYEEEE. The CDR3 length is 14 residues. The CDR3 sequence is CASSFQRGYNEQFF. The CDR3 coding sequence is TGTGCCAGCAGCTTCCAGCGGGGCTACAATGAGCAGTTCTTC.

At least ten counts were recorded for this clonotype. The V gene is TRBV7-2, the J gene TRBJ2-5, with 10 bases aligning to TRBD2. The CDR3 is 16 amino acids. The J segment lost 0 bases and the V segment lost 5 bases, leaving 6 bases of the junction unmatched. Germline V gene lookup returns CDR1 SGHTA and CDR2 FQGNSA. The CDR3 bases are TGTGCCAGCAGCCCCCTAGCGGGAGAATACCAAGAGACCCAGTACTTC. Protein: CASSPLAGEYQETQYF.

This clonotype has only a few counts. The J gene is TRBJ1-2, the V gene TRBV6-5, with 7 positions matching TRBD1. Germline V lookup: CDR1 MNHEY, CDR2 SVGAGI. V shed 0 bases, J shed 8 bases, and the junction held 9 bases outside the gene matches. The CDR3 spans 15 residues. The CDR3 spells CASSYSGSHRGGYTF. CDR3 in DNA: TGTGCCAGCAGTTACTCGGGCTCGCACAGGGGAGGCTACACCTTC.

The chain uses TRBV24-1 and TRBJ2-1; TRBD1 might be the D (6 bases). Germline assignment: CDR1 KGHDR and CDR2 SFDVKD. V lost 4 bases and J 8 bases, leaving 17 bases between the germline ends. CDR3 size: 15 residues. In nucleotides, the CDR3 is TGTGCCACCAGTGAGCTCAATACAGGGAGCCATGAGCAGTTCTTC. Its translation: CATSELNTGSHEQFF.

With respect to this clonotype: Being one base from a much bigger clone, this may be a read error. This chain connects TRBV7-6 to TRBJ2-2; D gene unclear. The V gene's germline CDR1 is SGHVS and CDR2 FNYEAQ. V dropped 10 bases and J dropped 4 bases, with 4 bases sitting between them. This CDR3 has 10 amino acids. This chain's CDR3 is CATFTGELFF. The CDR3 nucleotides read TGTGCCACCTTCACCGGGGAGCTGTTTTTT.

Details on this clonotype: Lacking the conserved final phenylalanine or tryptophan, this CDR3 likely reflects a read error. The V call is TRBV5-1, the J call TRBJ2-2, with 8 bases that match TRBD1. Trimming cost V 4 bases and J 0 bases; bases outside gene matches: 11. Per germline, CDR1 SGHRS and CDR2 YFSETQ. This CDR3 is 18 amino acids long. The DNA for the CDR3 is TGCGCCAGCAGCCAAAACCTTCGACAGGGGTCGAACACCGGGGAGCTGTTTTTG. Amino acid sequence: CASSQNLRQGSNTGELFL.

This clonotype showed up just a few times. This chain links TRBV19 with TRBJ2-5, with D possibly matching TRBD2 (6 bases). CDR1 is LNHDA, CDR2 SQIVND, per germline (reference sequence). The V end lost 5 bases, the J end lost 5 bases, and 15 bases lay between the germline ends. The length of the CDR3 is 14 residues. As DNA, the CDR3 is TGTGCCAGTAGTGACGGGGGTGGCCGGGAGACCCAGTACTTC. This gives the protein CASSDGGGRETQYF. The variable domain in full, with the rest retrieved from reference TRBV19 and TRBJ2-5, is DGGITQSPKYLFRKEGQNVTLSCEQNLNHDAMYWYRQDPGQGLRLIYYSQIVNDFQKGDIAEGYSVSREKKESFPLTVTSAQKNPTAFYLCASSDGGGRETQYFGPGTRLLVL.

This clonotype was found a few times. This rearrangement joins TRBV7-2 to TRBJ2-2; D gene ambiguous. In germline, CDR1 is SGHTA, CDR2 FQGNSA. The V end was cut by 4 bases, the J end by 6 bases, with 9 bases between. CDR3 length: 13 amino acids. The CDR3 sequence: CASSSFDAGELFF. CDR3 DNA sequence: TGTGCCAGCAGCTCCTTCGATGCCGGGGAGCTGTTTTTT.